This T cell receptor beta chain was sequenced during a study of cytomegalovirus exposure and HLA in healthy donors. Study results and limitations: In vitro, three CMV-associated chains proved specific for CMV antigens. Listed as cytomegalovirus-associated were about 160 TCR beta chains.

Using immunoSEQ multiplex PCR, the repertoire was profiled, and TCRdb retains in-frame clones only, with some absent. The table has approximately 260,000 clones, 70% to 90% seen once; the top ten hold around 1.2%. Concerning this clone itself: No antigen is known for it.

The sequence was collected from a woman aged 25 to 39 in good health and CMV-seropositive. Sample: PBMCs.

CDR3 protein: CASSQGWGGNEQYF. CDR3 nucleotide sequence: TGTGCCAGCAGCCAGGGTTGGGGAGGGAACGAGCAGTACTTC. The rearrangement links TRBV7-9 to TRBJ2-7; 7 nucleotides agree with TRBD2. The CDR3 loop spans 14 amino acids. Looked up from germline, CDR1 is SEHNR and CDR2 is FQNEAQ (reference sequence). V lost 5 bases, J lost 5 bases, and 9 bases stayed unmatched.